This record covers a single T cell receptor beta chain. Its antigen is currently unknown. 5'RACE template switching added a universal primer site and UMIs to TCR cDNA. A single record per CDR3 protein comes from TCRdb applying MiXCR to the 5' RACE reads. The sample has approximately 600,000 distinct CDR3 sequences, around 12% seen once; the top ten hold around 14%. V was clipped by 4 bases and J by 1 base, with 10 bases between them. The CDR3 length is 14 residues. Germline lookup yields CDR1 SQVTM and CDR2 ANQGSEA. The entry originates in a study of T cells after yellow fever vaccination. For the study at large: For low cell numbers, libraries were made with SMART-Seq v4 Ultra Low Input.

Whole-study findings and limits: Few clonotypes appeared in both CD4 and CD8 compartments.

The genes are TRBV29-1 and TRBJ2-2; D is unresolved. This specimen was PBMCs, taken on the day of the yellow fever booster vaccination. The receptor was isolated from a man younger than 45 who received the YFV17D yellow fever vaccine. The chain's CDR3 is CSVGGDQNTGELFF. The CDR3 region has the DNA TGCAGCGTTGGGGGTGACCAGAACACCGGGGAGCTGTTTTTT.